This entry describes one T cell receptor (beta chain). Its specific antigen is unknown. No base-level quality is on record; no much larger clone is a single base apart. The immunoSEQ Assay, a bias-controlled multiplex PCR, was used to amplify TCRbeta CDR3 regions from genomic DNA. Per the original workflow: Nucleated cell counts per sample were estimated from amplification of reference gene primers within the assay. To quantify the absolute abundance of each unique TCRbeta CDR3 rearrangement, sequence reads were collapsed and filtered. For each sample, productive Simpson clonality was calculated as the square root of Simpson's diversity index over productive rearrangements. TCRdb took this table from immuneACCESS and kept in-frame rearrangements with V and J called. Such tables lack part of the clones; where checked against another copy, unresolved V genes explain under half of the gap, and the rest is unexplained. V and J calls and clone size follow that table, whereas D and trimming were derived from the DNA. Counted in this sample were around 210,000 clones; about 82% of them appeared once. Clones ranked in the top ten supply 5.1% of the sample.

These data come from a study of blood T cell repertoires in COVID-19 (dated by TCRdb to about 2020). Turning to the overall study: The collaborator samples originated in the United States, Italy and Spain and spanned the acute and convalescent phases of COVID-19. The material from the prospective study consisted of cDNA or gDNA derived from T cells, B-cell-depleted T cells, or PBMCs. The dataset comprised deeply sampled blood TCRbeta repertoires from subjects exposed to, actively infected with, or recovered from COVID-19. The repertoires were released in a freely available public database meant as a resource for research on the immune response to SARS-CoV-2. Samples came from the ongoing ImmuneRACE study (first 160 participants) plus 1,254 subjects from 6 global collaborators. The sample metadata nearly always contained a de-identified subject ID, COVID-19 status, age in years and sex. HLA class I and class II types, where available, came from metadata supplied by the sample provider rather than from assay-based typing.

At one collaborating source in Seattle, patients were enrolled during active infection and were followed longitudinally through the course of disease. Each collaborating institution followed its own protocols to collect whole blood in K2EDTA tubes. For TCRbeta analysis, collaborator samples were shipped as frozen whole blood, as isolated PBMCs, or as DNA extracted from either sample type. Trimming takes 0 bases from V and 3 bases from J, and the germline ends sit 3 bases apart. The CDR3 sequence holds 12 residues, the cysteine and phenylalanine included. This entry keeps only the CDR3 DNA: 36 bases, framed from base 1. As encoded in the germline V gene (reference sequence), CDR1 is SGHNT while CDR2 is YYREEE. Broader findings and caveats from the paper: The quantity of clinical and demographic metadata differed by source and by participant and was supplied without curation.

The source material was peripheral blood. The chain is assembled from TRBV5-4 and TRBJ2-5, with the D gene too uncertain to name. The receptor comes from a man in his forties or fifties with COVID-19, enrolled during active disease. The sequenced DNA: TGTGCCAGCAGCTTGGCGGAAGAGACCCAGTACTTC. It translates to CASSLAEETQYF. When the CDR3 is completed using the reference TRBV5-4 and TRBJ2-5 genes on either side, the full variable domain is ETGVTQSPTHLIKTRGQQVTLRCSSQSGHNTVSWYQQALGQGPQFIFQYYREEENGRGNFPPRFSGLQFPNYSSELNVNALELDDSALYLCASSLAEETQYFGPGTRLLVL.